Listed here are 22 T cell receptor beta chains from one sample, sequenced in a study of T cells in tumors after PD-1 blockade. Assay used: immunoSEQ multiplex PCR; TCRdb lists only in-frame clones, some missing. The profile shows approximately 46,000 clones, 79% of them singletons. The starting material was PBMCs, obtained before anti-PD-1 treatment. The receptors were gathered from a human donor with basal cell carcinoma.

V and J are TRBV7-2 and TRBJ2-7; 7 nucleotides agree with TRBD1. CDR3 length: 16 residues. The J segment lost 0 bases and the V segment lost 0 bases, leaving 5 bases of the junction unmatched. CDR1 is SGHTA and CDR2 is FQGNSA in the germline V gene. The CDR3 region is CASSLATGAPSYEQYF. CDR3 DNA sequence: TGTGCCAGCAGCTTAGCTACAGGGGCTCCCTCCTACGAGCAGTACTTC.

This clone showed up just a few times. The chain carries TRBV5-1 and TRBJ1-3; D unclear. The ends were cut back, 0 bases at V and 0 bases at J, with 7 bases in the middle. Per germline, CDR1 SGHRS and CDR2 YFSETQ. CDR3 length: 15 amino acids. The CDR3 coding sequence is TGCGCCAGCAGCTTGGTTGGAGACTCTGGAAACACCATATATTTT. Protein: CASSLVGDSGNTIYF.

The rearrangement joins TRBV5-4 to TRBJ2-7, with 12 bases matching TRBD2. This CDR3 is built from 17 residues. The trim removed 3 bases at V and 0 bases at J, leaving 7 bases unmatched. CDR1 and CDR2 (germline): SGHNT, YYREEE (reference sequence). In nucleotides, the CDR3 is TGTGCCAGCAGCTCCCCTAGCGGGAGGGGGGTCTCCTACGAGCAGTACTTC. Translation: CASSSPSGRGVSYEQYF.

The J gene is TRBJ1-3, the V gene TRBV24-1; no firm D call. This CDR3 contains 16 residues. The germline gives CDR1 KGHDR, CDR2 SFDVKD. V lost 3 bases and J 2 bases, leaving 13 bases between the germline ends. CDR3 protein: CATSDGRRGTGNTIYF. As DNA, the CDR3 is TGTGCCACCAGTGATGGGAGAAGAGGAACTGGAAACACCATATATTTT.

In this sample, this clone turned up a few times. J is TRBJ1-1 and V is TRBV29-1; D may be TRBD1 (6 bases). This CDR3 is 13 amino acids long. CDR1 and CDR2 from the germline V gene are SQVTM and ANQGSEA. V lost 5 bases, J lost 9 bases, and 19 bases lay in between. The CDR3 bases are TGCAGCGTTAACGGGCCCCAGGGGACTCAAGCTTTCTTT. This encodes CSVNGPQGTQAFF.

V is TRBV5-6 and J is TRBJ1-6; D is possibly TRBD1 (5 bases). Deletions cut 0 bases from V and 5 bases from J, with 9 bases between. This CDR3 comprises 15 residues. CDR1 and CDR2 (germline): SGHDT, YYEEEE. The CDR3 sequence is CASSLEGRNNSPLHF. The CDR3 nucleotides read TGTGCCAGCAGCTTGGAGGGGAGGAATAATTCACCCCTCCACTTT.

The V call is TRBV25-1, the J call TRBJ1-1; D is possibly TRBD1 (5 bases). Germline CDR1 is MGHDK and CDR2 is SYGVNS. V lost 4 bases, J lost 2 bases, and 8 bases lay in between. This CDR3 is 13 amino acids long. The CDR3 reads CASSAGTNTEAFF. CDR3 coding DNA: TGTGCCAGCAGTGCGGGGACCAACACTGAAGCTTTCTTT.

The chain links TRBV19 to TRBJ1-4; maybe TRBD1 (6 bases). The CDR3 length is 15 residues. V lost 7 bases to trimming and J lost 8 bases, with 20 bases between them. CDR1 is LNHDA, CDR2 SQIVND, per germline (reference sequence). Written as DNA, the CDR3 is TGTGCCAGTACCCAACAGGGTACATCGAGGGAAAAACTGTTTTTT. This codes for CASTQQGTSREKLFF.

The J gene is TRBJ2-7, the V gene TRBV10-1, with D perhaps matching TRBD1 or TRBD2 (5 bases each). This CDR3 spans 15 amino acids. The germline CDR1 and CDR2 sequences are WNHNN and SYGVQD (reference sequence). V was pared by 3 bases and J by 6 bases, with 18 bases between. The CDR3 loop reads CASSDPGTGTGEQYF. The CDR3 DNA follows: TGCGCCAGCAGTGACCCAGGGACCGGGACGGGCGAGCAGTACTTC.

This clone showed up just a few times. The CDR3 spells CATSRESDSNQPQHF. The CDR3 coding sequence is TGTGCCACCAGCAGAGAGTCGGATAGCAATCAGCCCCAGCATTTT. The chain employs TRBV15 and TRBJ1-5; D is uncertain. Germline V CDR1 and CDR2: LNHNV, YYDKDF (reference sequence). Trimming removed 0 bases at V and 0 bases at J, with 6 bases between. CDR3 length equals 15 residues.

The V and J genes are TRBV2 and TRBJ1-2, with D unresolved. Deletions cut 8 bases from V and 4 bases from J, with 17 bases between. This CDR3 is built from 14 residues. Germline CDR1 SNHLY, CDR2 FYNNEI. CDR3 sequence: CASGDSLGSYGYTF. CDR3 bases: TGTGCCAGCGGCGACTCGCTAGGGAGCTATGGCTACACCTTC.

V usage is TRBV7-8 and J usage is TRBJ2-1; perhaps TRBD1 as D (6 bases). Trimming took off 5 bases at V and 3 bases at J, with 17 bases between the two ends. The CDR3 extends over 16 amino acids. From germline, CDR1 is SGHVS and CDR2 FQNEAQ. In DNA, the CDR3 is TGTGCCAGCAGCCCGGATGGACAGTTACTCTACAATGAGCAGTTCTTC. Its protein is CASSPDGQLLYNEQFF.

This sequence joins TRBV19 and TRBJ1-2; D not resolved. Germline V gives CDR1 LNHDA, CDR2 SQIVND (reference sequence). With 8 bases removed from V and 0 bases from J, the gap between germline ends came to 10 bases. The length of the CDR3 is 13 residues. The CDR3 bases are TGTGCCAGTGCGCAGTTAGCTAACTATGGCTACACCTTC. This sequence encodes CASAQLANYGYTF.

The chain recombines TRBV29-1 with TRBJ2-1; weak D call: TRBD2 (6 bases). Deletions cut 3 bases from V and 0 bases from J, with 9 bases between. Germline assignment: CDR1 SQVTM and CDR2 ANQGSEA. CDR3 length: 14 amino acids. The CDR3 region has the DNA TGCAGCGTTGATGCCGGGAGCTCCTACAATGAGCAGTTCTTC. Encoded protein: CSVDAGSSYNEQFF.

V gene TRBV7-9 combines with J gene TRBJ1-5; TRBD1 might be the D (5 bases). This CDR3 comprises 16 residues. The germline V gene has CDR1 SEHNR and CDR2 FQNEAQ (reference sequence). V was trimmed by 5 bases and J by 1 base, leaving 15 bases between them. CDR3 residues: CASSTNVGRSNQPQHF. The CDR3 DNA is TGTGCCAGCAGCACCAACGTGGGGCGCAGCAATCAGCCCCAGCATTTT.

The rearrangement uses TRBV7-7 and TRBJ2-5; D not certain. Germline CDR1 and CDR2: SSHAT and FNYEAQ (reference sequence). The CDR3 totals 13 residues. Trimming pared 3 bases from V and 2 bases from J, leaving 7 bases between. The CDR3 DNA reads TGTGCCAGCAGCTTCAAGGCTCAAGAGACCCAGTACTTC. Encoded protein: CASSFKAQETQYF.

The V and J genes are TRBV5-1 and TRBJ1-1; perhaps TRBD1 as D (5 bases). This CDR3 comprises 14 residues. Germline-derived CDR1 and CDR2 are SGHRS and YFSETQ. V dropped 5 bases and J dropped 2 bases, with 13 bases sitting between them. This chain's CDR3 is CASSYGGVNTEAFF. CDR3 nucleotide sequence: TGCGCCAGCAGTTATGGGGGAGTAAACACTGAAGCTTTCTTT. The whole variable domain, filled in from reference TRBV5-1 and TRBJ1-1, reads KAGVTQTPRYLIKTRGQQVTLSCSPISGHRSVSWYQQTPGQGLQFLFEYFSETQRNKGNFPGRFSGRQFSNSRSEMNVSTLELGDSALYLCASSYGGVNTEAFFGQGTRLTVV.

The chain joins TRBV3-1 (or the pseudogene TRBV3-2) to TRBJ2-2; D is uncertain. V was pared by 2 bases and J by 5 bases, with 0 bases between. The CDR3 sequence is 11 residues long. The germline CDR1 and CDR2 sequences are LGHDT and YNNKEL (reference sequence). CDR3 region: CASSQTGELFF. The DNA of the CDR3 is TGTGCCAGCAGCCAAACCGGGGAGCTGTTTTTT.

The chain uses TRBV27 and TRBJ1-1, with a tentative D call TRBD1 (6 bases). V shed 3 bases and J shed 4 bases, with 15 bases lying between them. CDR1 and CDR2 (germline): MNHEY, SMNVEV (reference sequence). This CDR3 region has 15 residues. The CDR3 here is CASSLISGGGTEAFF. CDR3 nucleotide sequence: TGTGCCAGCAGTTTGATATCTGGGGGCGGCACTGAAGCTTTCTTT.

The table lists this clone with a count of one. The V gene is TRBV19, the J gene TRBJ1-1; D uncertain. CDR3 length equals 13 residues. Deletions cut 4 bases from V and 1 base from J, with 7 bases between. CDR1 LNHDA and CDR2 SQIVND come from the germline V gene (reference sequence). CDR3 sequence reads: CASSTPENTEAFF. The CDR3 DNA follows: TGTGCCAGTAGTACACCGGAGAACACTGAAGCTTTCTTT.

The chain links TRBV5-1 to TRBJ1-3, with no clear D. The CDR3 consists of 15 residues. In germline, CDR1 is SGHRS, CDR2 YFSETQ. The V gene lost 4 bases and the J gene lost 0 bases, with 11 bases spanning the gap. The CDR3 loop reads CASSQTQSSGNTIYF. CDR3 in DNA: TGCGCCAGCAGCCAGACCCAGAGCTCTGGAAACACCATATATTTT.

This clone was detected ten times or more. Different DNA sequences within this sample yield the same CDR3. The J gene is TRBJ2-2, the V gene TRBV14; D gene ambiguous. The CDR3 runs 15 residues. Germline V lookup: CDR1 SGHDN, CDR2 FVKESK. V lost 0 bases, J lost 0 bases, and 5 bases lay in between. The CDR3 region is CASSQELANTGELFF. CDR3 sequence (DNA): TGTGCCAGCAGCCAAGAGTTGGCGAACACCGGGGAGCTGTTTTTT.